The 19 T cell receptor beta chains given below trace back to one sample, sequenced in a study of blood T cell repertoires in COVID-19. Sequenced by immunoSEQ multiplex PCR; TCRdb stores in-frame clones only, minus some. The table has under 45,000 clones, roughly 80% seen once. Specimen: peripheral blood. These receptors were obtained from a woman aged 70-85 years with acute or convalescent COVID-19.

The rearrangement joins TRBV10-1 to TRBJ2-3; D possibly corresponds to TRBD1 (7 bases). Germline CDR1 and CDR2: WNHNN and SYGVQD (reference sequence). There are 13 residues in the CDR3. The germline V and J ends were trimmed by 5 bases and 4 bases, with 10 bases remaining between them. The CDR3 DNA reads TGCGCCAGCAGTCCCAGGGGGGCAGATACGCAGTATTTT. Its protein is CASSPRGADTQYF.

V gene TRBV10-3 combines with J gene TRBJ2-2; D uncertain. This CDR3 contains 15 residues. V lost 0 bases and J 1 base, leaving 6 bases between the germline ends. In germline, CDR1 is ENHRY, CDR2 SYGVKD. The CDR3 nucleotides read TGTGCCATCAGTGAGTCGACAAGGAACACCGGGGAGCTGTTTTTT. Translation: CAISESTRNTGELFF.

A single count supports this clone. This CDR3 is CSVERVGGGTEAFF. In nucleotides, the CDR3 is TGCAGCGTGGAAAGAGTGGGGGGAGGCACTGAAGCTTTCTTT. The chain combines TRBV29-1 with TRBJ1-1; possibly TRBD1 for D (5 bases). Trimming took 6 bases from V and 4 from J, leaving 18 bases between them. This CDR3 comprises 14 residues. Looked up from germline, CDR1 is SQVTM and CDR2 is ANQGSEA.

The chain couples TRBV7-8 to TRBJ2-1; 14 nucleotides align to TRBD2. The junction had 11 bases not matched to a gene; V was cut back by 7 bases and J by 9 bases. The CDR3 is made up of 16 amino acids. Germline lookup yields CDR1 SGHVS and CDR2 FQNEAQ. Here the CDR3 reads CASMIMGLAGVGEQFF. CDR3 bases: TGTGCCAGCATGATAATGGGACTAGCGGGAGTCGGTGAGCAGTTCTTC.

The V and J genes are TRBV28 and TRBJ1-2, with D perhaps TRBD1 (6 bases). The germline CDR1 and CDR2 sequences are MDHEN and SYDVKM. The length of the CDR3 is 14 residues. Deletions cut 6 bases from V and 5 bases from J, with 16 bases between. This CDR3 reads CASSSDGTSYGYTF. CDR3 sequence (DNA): TGTGCCAGCAGCTCAGACGGGACATCGTATGGCTACACCTTC.

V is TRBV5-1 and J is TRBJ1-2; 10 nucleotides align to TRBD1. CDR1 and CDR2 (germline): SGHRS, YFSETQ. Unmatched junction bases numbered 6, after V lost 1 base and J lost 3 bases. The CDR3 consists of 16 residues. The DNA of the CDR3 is TGCGCCAGCAGCTTGCAGACAGGGGGCGAATACTATGGCTACACCTTC. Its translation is CASSLQTGGEYYGYTF.

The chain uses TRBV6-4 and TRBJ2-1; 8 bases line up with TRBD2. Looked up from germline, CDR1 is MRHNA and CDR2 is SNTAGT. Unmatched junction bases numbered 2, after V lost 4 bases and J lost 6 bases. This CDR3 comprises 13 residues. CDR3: CASSASGRNEQFF. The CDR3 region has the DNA TGTGCCAGCAGTGCTAGCGGGCGCAATGAGCAGTTCTTC.

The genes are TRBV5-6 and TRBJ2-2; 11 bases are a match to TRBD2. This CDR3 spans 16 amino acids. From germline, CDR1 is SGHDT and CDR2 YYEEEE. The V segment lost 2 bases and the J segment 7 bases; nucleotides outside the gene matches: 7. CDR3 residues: CASSFRLAGRIGELFF. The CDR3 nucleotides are TGTGCCAGCAGCTTTCGACTAGCGGGACGCATCGGGGAGCTGTTTTTT.

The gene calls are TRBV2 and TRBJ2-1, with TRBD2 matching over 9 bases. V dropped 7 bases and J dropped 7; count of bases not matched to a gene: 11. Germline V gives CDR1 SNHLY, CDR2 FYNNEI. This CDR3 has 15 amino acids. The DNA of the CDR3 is TGTGCCAGCACTGTGCTAGCGGGAAGGGAGAATGAGCAGTTCTTC. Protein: CASTVLAGRENEQFF.

As DNA, the CDR3 is TGTGCCAGCAGCCAAAGACAGGGGGCTGTGGGCACTGAAGCTTTCTTT. It translates to CASSQRQGAVGTEAFF. The rearrangement uses TRBV3-1 (or the pseudogene TRBV3-2) and TRBJ1-1, with TRBD1 matching over 10 bases. CDR1 and CDR2 from the germline V gene are LGHDT and YNNKEL (reference sequence). V shed 2 bases, J shed 4 bases, and the junction held 7 bases outside the gene matches. The CDR3 has 16 amino acids.

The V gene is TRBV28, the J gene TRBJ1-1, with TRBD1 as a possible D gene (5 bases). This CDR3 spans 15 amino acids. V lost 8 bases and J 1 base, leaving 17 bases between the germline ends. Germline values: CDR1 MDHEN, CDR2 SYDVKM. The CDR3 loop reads CASCGGEAGNTEAFF. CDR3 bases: TGTGCCAGCTGCGGGGGGGAGGCGGGGAACACTGAAGCTTTCTTT.

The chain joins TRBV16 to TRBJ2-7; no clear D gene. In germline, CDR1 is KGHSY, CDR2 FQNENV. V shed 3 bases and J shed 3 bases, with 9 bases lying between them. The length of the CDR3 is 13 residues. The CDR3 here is CASSQRRNYEQYF. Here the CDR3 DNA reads TGTGCCAGCAGCCAGCGAAGAAACTACGAGCAGTACTTC. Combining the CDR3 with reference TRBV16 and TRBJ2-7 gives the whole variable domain GEEVAQTPKHLVRGEGQKAKLYCAPIKGHSYVFWYQQVLKNEFKFLISFQNENVFDETGMPKERFSAKCLPNSPCSLEIQATKLEDSAVYFCASSQRRNYEQYFGPGTRLTVT.

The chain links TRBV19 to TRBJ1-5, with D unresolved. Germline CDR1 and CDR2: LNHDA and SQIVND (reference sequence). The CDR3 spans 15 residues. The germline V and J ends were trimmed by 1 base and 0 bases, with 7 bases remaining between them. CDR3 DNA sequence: TGTGCCAGTAGTATAGGACTTTATAGCAATCAGCCCCAGCATTTT. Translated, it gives CASSIGLYSNQPQHF. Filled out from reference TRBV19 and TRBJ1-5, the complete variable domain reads DGGITQSPKYLFRKEGQNVTLSCEQNLNHDAMYWYRQDPGQGLRLIYYSQIVNDFQKGDIAEGYSVSREKKESFPLTVTSAQKNPTAFYLCASSIGLYSNQPQHFGDGTRLSIL.

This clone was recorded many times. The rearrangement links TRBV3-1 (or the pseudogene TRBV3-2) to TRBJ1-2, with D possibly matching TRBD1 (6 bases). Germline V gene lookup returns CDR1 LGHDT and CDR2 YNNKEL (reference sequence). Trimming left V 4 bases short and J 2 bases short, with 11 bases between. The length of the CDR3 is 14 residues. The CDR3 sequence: CASSLAGVNYGYTF. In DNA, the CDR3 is TGTGCCAGCAGCCTAGCAGGGGTAAACTATGGCTACACCTTC.

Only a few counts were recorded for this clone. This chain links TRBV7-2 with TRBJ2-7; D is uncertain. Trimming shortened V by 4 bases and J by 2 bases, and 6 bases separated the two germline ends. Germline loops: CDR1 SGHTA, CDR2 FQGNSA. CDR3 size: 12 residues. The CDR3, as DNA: TGTGCCAGCAGCTCCCTCCCCTACGAGCAGTACTTC. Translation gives CASSSLPYEQYF.

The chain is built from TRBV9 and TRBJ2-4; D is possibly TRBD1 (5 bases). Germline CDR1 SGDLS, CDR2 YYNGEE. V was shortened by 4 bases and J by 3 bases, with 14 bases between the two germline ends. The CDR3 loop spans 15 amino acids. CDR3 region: CASSPSARDKNIQYF. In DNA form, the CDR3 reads TGTGCCAGCAGCCCAAGCGCCAGGGACAAAAACATTCAGTACTTC.

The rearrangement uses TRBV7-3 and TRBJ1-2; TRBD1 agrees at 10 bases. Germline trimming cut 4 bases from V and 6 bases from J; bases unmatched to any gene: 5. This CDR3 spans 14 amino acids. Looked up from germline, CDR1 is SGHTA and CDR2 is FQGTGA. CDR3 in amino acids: CASSSTGTGDGYTF. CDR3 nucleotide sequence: TGTGCCAGCAGCTCCACCGGGACAGGGGATGGCTACACCTTC.

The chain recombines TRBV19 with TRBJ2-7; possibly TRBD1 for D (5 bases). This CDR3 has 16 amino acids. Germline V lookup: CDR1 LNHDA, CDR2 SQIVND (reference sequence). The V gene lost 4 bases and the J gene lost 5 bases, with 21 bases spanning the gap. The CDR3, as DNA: TGTGCCAGTAGTAGGCAGGGTCGACTTTCCGCGGACGAGCAGTACTTC. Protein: CASSRQGRLSADEQYF. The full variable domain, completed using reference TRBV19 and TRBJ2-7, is DGGITQSPKYLFRKEGQNVTLSCEQNLNHDAMYWYRQDPGQGLRLIYYSQIVNDFQKGDIAEGYSVSREKKESFPLTVTSAQKNPTAFYLCASSRQGRLSADEQYFGPGTRLTVT.

The CDR3 region has the DNA TGTGCCAGCAGCTCCTCTAGCGGGAGGATTACTTACAATGAGCAGTTCTTC. Encoded protein: CASSSSSGRITYNEQFF. J is TRBJ2-1 and V is TRBV7-9; 11 bases are shared with TRBD2. The ends lost 4 bases at V and 4 bases at J; junction bases unmatched: 9. Looked up from germline, CDR1 is SEHNR and CDR2 is FQNEAQ (reference sequence). This CDR3 contains 17 residues. The variable domain in full, completed from reference TRBV7-9 and TRBJ2-1, reads DTGVSQNPRHKITKRGQNVTFRCDPISEHNRLYWYRQTLGQGPEFLTYFQNEAQLEKSRLLSDRFSAERPKGSFSTLEIQRTEQGDSAMYLCASSSSSGRITYNEQFFGPGTRLTVL.